Below, 4 T cell receptor beta chains from the same sample are listed, as sequenced in a study of shared clonotypes between healthy human individuals. Sequencing was performed with immunoSEQ multiplex PCR; in TCRdb, only in-frame clones are kept and a portion is missing. Among roughly 2.4 million clones listed, approximately 96% were seen once. The sequenced sample was naive CD4+ T cells sorted from blood. Subset defined: CD45RA+ positively selected. These TCRs come from a man between 18 and 35 years old in good health.

The rearrangement joins TRBV29-1 to TRBJ1-4, with 7 bases fitting TRBD1. The CDR3 loop spans 13 amino acids. V trimming: 6 bases; J trimming: 7 bases; junction bases outside the gene matches: 8. CDR1 SQVTM and CDR2 ANQGSEA come from the germline V gene. CDR3 in amino acids: CSVIRDSSEKLFF. CDR3 DNA sequence: TGCAGCGTGATCCGGGACAGTAGTGAAAAACTGTTTTTT.

The table lists this clone with a few counts. Other nucleotide sequences from this sample produce the same CDR3. This chain uses TRBV19 with TRBJ1-1; 7 bases align to TRBD1. The trim removed 1 base at V and 4 bases at J, leaving 0 bases unmatched. The V gene's germline CDR1 is LNHDA and CDR2 SQIVND (reference sequence). The CDR3 is 13 amino acids. CDR3 in DNA: TGTGCCAGTAGTATAGCAGGGGGCACTGAAGCTTTCTTT. Translated: CASSIAGGTEAFF.

The rearrangement uses TRBV18 and TRBJ2-6; D is uncertain. Trimming took 4 bases from V and 3 from J, leaving 7 bases between them. Germline-derived CDR1 and CDR2 are KGHSH and LQKENI. The CDR3 consists of 14 residues. The CDR3 region is CASSRGGGANVLTF. As DNA, the CDR3 is TGTGCCAGCTCACGCGGCGGTGGGGCCAACGTCCTGACTTTC.

The rearrangement joins TRBV18 to TRBJ2-1; 14 positions agree with TRBD2. Trimming took 3 bases from V and 4 from J; bases not matched to a gene: 8. The germline V gene has CDR1 KGHSH and CDR2 LQKENI. The CDR3 spans 18 residues. The CDR3 sequence is CASSPGTSGGLTYNEQFF. The CDR3 DNA sequence: TGTGCCAGCTCACCCGGGACTAGCGGGGGCCTTACATACAATGAGCAGTTCTTC.